This entry is about one TCR beta chain. The sample's time point: newly diagnosed, previously untreated cHL patient sample. This record comes from a study of PD-1 blockade in classical Hodgkin lymphoma. The CDR3 is 13 amino acids. Germline lookup yields CDR1 MGHDK and CDR2 SYGVNS. V lost 6 bases, J lost 8 bases, and 16 bases lay in between. Only in-frame clones appear in the TCRdb table, and some are missing; sequencing was by immunoSEQ multiplex PCR. Here the sample spans over 60,000 clones, roughly 93% being singletons. Sequencing input: peripheral blood mononuclear cells (PBMCs). The chain has TRBV25-1 and TRBJ1-2; D not certain. The TCR comes from a human donor with classical Hodgkin lymphoma. CDR3 sequence: CASRAESRVGYTF. The CDR3 coding sequence is TGTGCCAGCAGGGCCGAGAGTAGGGTGGGCTACACCTTC.